The 31 T cell receptor beta chains reported below all come from one sample, sequenced in a study of cytomegalovirus exposure and HLA in healthy donors. A multiplex PCR was run with 60 Vbeta primers and 13 Jbeta primers. Assay: immunoSEQ multiplex PCR; the TCRdb copy retains only in-frame clones and omits some. The sample has around 140,000 clones; the top ten hold 0.75% to 1%. The specimen sequenced was PBMCs. Receptors were obtained from a male donor in good health and CMV-seronegative.

The chain recombines TRBV6-5 with TRBJ1-2, with unresolved D. The germline V gene has CDR1 MNHEY and CDR2 SVGAGI. The CDR3 sequence is 13 residues long. V was pared by 6 bases and J by 4 bases, with 12 bases between. The CDR3, as DNA: TGTGCCAGCAGCCGAGGTCTCTCCTATGGCTACACCTTC. Translating it yields CASSRGLSYGYTF.

J is TRBJ1-6 and V is TRBV7-9, with D possibly TRBD1 on 5 matching bases. V lost 8 bases and J lost 14, with 16 bases in between. The germline CDR1 and CDR2 sequences are SEHNR and FQNEAQ (reference sequence). This CDR3 comprises 12 residues. The CDR3 loop reads CASGGIDYTLHF. The CDR3 nucleotides read TGTGCCAGCGGGGGGATTGATTATACCCTCCACTTT.

The chain couples TRBV10-3 to TRBJ1-1, with D unresolved. CDR1 and CDR2 (germline): ENHRY, SYGVKD. Trimming shortened V by 2 bases and J by 1 base, and 8 bases separated the two germline ends. CDR3 length: 14 residues. The chain's CDR3 is CAISEAGGNTEAFF. The CDR3 DNA sequence: TGTGCCATCAGTGAGGCGGGCGGGAACACTGAAGCTTTCTTT.

This chain uses TRBV5-6 with TRBJ1-2; D might be TRBD1 (6 bases). V was shortened by 3 bases and J by 7 bases, with 10 bases between the two germline ends. The CDR3 is 12 residues long. The germline gives CDR1 SGHDT, CDR2 YYEEEE. CDR3: CASSSGTLGYTF. In nucleotides, the CDR3 is TGTGCCAGCAGCTCGGGGACACTTGGCTACACCTTC.

CDR3 residues: CASADRSSSYNSPLHF. CDR3 DNA: TGTGCCAGCGCAGACAGGTCTAGCTCCTATAATTCACCCCTCCACTTT. The chain has TRBV2 and TRBJ1-6; TRBD1 might be the D (6 bases). Per germline, CDR1 SNHLY and CDR2 FYNNEI. CDR3 size: 16 residues. V was clipped by 8 bases and J by 0 bases, with 14 bases between them.

This chain joins TRBV7-2 and TRBJ1-1; a weak D match, TRBD1 (5 bases). The length of the CDR3 is 12 residues. The germline V gene has CDR1 SGHTA and CDR2 FQGNSA. Deletions cut 6 bases from V and 7 bases from J, with 12 bases between. Written as DNA, the CDR3 is TGTGCCAGCAGTTTCTCGGGGGTTGAAGCTTTCTTT. This codes for CASSFSGVEAFF.

The chain uses TRBV6-1 and TRBJ2-7, with 7 bases identical to TRBD1. Germline V CDR1 and CDR2: MNHNS, SASEGT. The CDR3 has 13 amino acids. V lost 8 bases, J lost 4 bases, and 8 bases stayed unmatched. The chain's CDR3 is CASLGQTDYEQYF. The CDR3 DNA is TGTGCCAGCTTGGGACAGACGGATTACGAGCAGTACTTC.

The chain is built from TRBV4-3 and TRBJ1-2; 9 nucleotides line up with TRBD1. The length of the CDR3 is 17 residues. J gave up 7 bases and V 0 bases, and 12 bases lay outside the gene matches. Germline V gene lookup returns CDR1 LGHNA and CDR2 YSLEER. This CDR3 is CASSQDWGKQGASGYTF. CDR3 nucleotides: TGCGCCAGCAGCCAAGATTGGGGGAAACAGGGGGCAAGTGGCTACACCTTC.

The chain links TRBV30 to TRBJ2-1, with 11 bases aligning to TRBD2. CDR1 is GTSNPN and CDR2 is SVGIG in the germline V gene (reference sequence). V trimming: 3 bases; J trimming: 9 bases; junction bases outside the gene matches: 13. CDR3 length: 16 residues. The CDR3, as DNA: TGTGCCTGGAGCTTACAACTAGCGGGAGTGGAAAGTGAGCAGTTCTTC. Its translation is CAWSLQLAGVESEQFF.

The chain couples TRBV6-1 to TRBJ1-6; no firm D call. This CDR3 spans 16 amino acids. Between the trimmed V and J ends, which lost 1 base and 0 bases, there was a span of 7 bases. Germline CDR1 reads MNHNS; CDR2 reads SASEGT. The CDR3 protein is CASSEVLSSYNSPLHF. As DNA, the CDR3 is TGTGCCAGCAGTGAAGTCCTCAGCTCCTATAATTCACCCCTCCACTTT.

V gene TRBV9 combines with J gene TRBJ1-6; TRBD1 matches 7 bases. V lost 3 bases to trimming and J lost 9 bases; unmatched junction nucleotides: 6. The CDR3 is 14 amino acids. The V gene's germline CDR1 is SGDLS and CDR2 YYNGEE. The CDR3 region has the DNA TGTGCCAGCAGCGAGGGGCCAGGGGGTTCACCCCTCCACTTT. Its translation: CASSEGPGGSPLHF.

The gene calls are TRBV5-6 and TRBJ2-7; D unclear. Trimming pared 1 base from V and 3 bases from J, leaving 5 bases between. CDR1 and CDR2 (germline): SGHDT, YYEEEE. The CDR3 totals 12 residues. The CDR3 DNA is TGTGCCAGCAGCTTGCGCGGCTACGAGCAGTACTTC. Protein sequence: CASSLRGYEQYF.

The J gene is TRBJ2-5, the V gene TRBV5-1; the match to TRBD1 covers 10 bases. V was clipped by 4 bases and J by 6 bases; unmatched bases: 12. Germline CDR1 and CDR2: SGHRS and YFSETQ. This CDR3 spans 16 amino acids. CDR3 loop: CASSPGLTGGKKTQYF. The CDR3 bases are TGCGCCAGCAGCCCGGGCCTGACAGGGGGCAAAAAGACCCAGTACTTC.

The chain recombines TRBV6-5 with TRBJ1-1, with TRBD1 identical over 7 bases. This CDR3 comprises 13 residues. The germline CDR1 and CDR2 sequences are MNHEY and SVGAGI. With V trimmed by 5 bases and J by 4 bases, 4 bases remained unmatched. The CDR3: CASSEQGTTEAFF. DNA for the CDR3: TGTGCCAGCAGTGAACAGGGGACCACTGAAGCTTTCTTT.

The J gene is TRBJ1-1, the V gene TRBV5-8; 7 nucleotides agree with TRBD1. V was pared by 2 bases and J by 11 bases, with 9 bases of the junction left unmatched. The CDR3 is made up of 13 amino acids. Germline V gene lookup returns CDR1 SGHTS and CDR2 YDEGEE. DNA of the CDR3: TGTGCCAGCAGCTTAGGACAGGCCCCTTTTGCTTTCTTT. Protein: CASSLGQAPFAFF.

The CDR3 coding sequence is TGTGCCAGCAGCTTAAAACAGAATCAGCCCCAGCATTTT. It specifies CASSLKQNQPQHF. The chain couples TRBV7-2 to TRBJ1-5; D remains unclear. V lost 2 bases to trimming and J lost 4 bases, with 6 bases between them. CDR3 length: 13 amino acids. From germline, CDR1 is SGHTA and CDR2 FQGNSA.

The V gene is TRBV9, the J gene TRBJ1-4; tentatively, D is TRBD1 (5 bases). Germline V gives CDR1 SGDLS, CDR2 YYNGEE. V gave up 2 bases and J gave up 6 bases, with 17 bases separating them. The CDR3 is 16 amino acids. The CDR3 loop is CASSVGPGSRYEKLFF. The CDR3 DNA is TGTGCCAGCAGCGTGGGCCCAGGGTCTCGCTATGAAAAACTGTTTTTT.

The chain has TRBV7-2 and TRBJ1-2; no reliable D call. This CDR3 region has 13 residues. Trimming removed 1 base from V and 2 bases from J, with 5 bases in between. Germline V gives CDR1 SGHTA, CDR2 FQGNSA. CDR3 DNA: TGTGCCAGCAGCTTAGGGCAGAACTATGGCTACACCTTC. Translated: CASSLGQNYGYTF.

The rearrangement joins TRBV7-2 to TRBJ2-1; D is unresolved. CDR1 and CDR2 (germline): SGHTA, FQGNSA. V was pared by 3 bases and J by 4 bases, with 4 bases between. This CDR3 spans 12 amino acids. CDR3 DNA: TGTGCCAGCAGCTTCAGTTACAATGAGCAGTTCTTC. The encoded protein is CASSFSYNEQFF.

The chain joins TRBV19 to TRBJ1-1; no firm D call. Germline assignment: CDR1 LNHDA and CDR2 SQIVND (reference sequence). Trimming took 11 bases from V and 5 from J, leaving 21 bases between them. CDR3 length equals 14 residues. CDR3 in amino acids: CASFEGRFPTEAFF. CDR3 DNA sequence: TGTGCCTCGTTTGAAGGGAGATTCCCAACTGAAGCTTTCTTT.

The V gene is TRBV28, the J gene TRBJ2-3, with TRBD2 identical over 7 bases. The germline V gene encodes CDR1 MDHEN and CDR2 SYDVKM. The CDR3 has 15 amino acids. J was trimmed by 3 bases and V by 5 bases; bases with no gene match: 8. CDR3: CASSPSGAKTDTQYF. The CDR3 DNA sequence: TGTGCCAGCAGTCCCAGCGGGGCGAAAACAGATACGCAGTATTTT.

This chain links TRBV11-2 with TRBJ2-5; the D gene is possibly TRBD1 (5 bases). Germline V gene data show CDR1 as SGHAT and CDR2 as FQNNGV. The CDR3 sequence is 16 residues long. V was shortened by 2 bases and J by 5 bases, with 18 bases between the two germline ends. CDR3 sequence: CASSLSRVVSLETQYF. DNA of the CDR3: TGTGCCAGCAGCTTAAGCAGGGTTGTTAGTTTGGAGACCCAGTACTTC.

The CDR3, as DNA: TGTGCCAGCAGCGCCAGGGGAACTGAAGCTTTCTTT. Its protein is CASSARGTEAFF. The rearrangement joins TRBV7-6 to TRBJ1-1, with D maybe TRBD1 (6 bases). Germline V gene sequence: CDR1 SGHVS, CDR2 FNYEAQ. The CDR3 has 12 amino acids. Trimming shortened V by 5 bases and J by 5 bases, and 9 bases separated the two germline ends.

J is TRBJ1-1 and V is TRBV20-1; D remains unclear. This CDR3 has 11 residues. V was trimmed by 2 bases and J by 11 bases, leaving 12 bases between them. CDR1 DFQATT and CDR2 SNEGSKA come from the germline V gene (reference sequence). CDR3 loop: CSARRNREAFF. As DNA, the CDR3 is TGCAGTGCTAGACGCAACAGAGAGGCTTTCTTT.

The rearrangement joins TRBV28 to TRBJ1-1; D not certain. The ends were cut back, 2 bases at V and 4 bases at J, with 8 bases in the middle. The CDR3 extends over 13 amino acids. Germline V gene data show CDR1 as MDHEN and CDR2 as SYDVKM. CDR3 sequence (DNA): TGTGCCAGCAGTTTACAATTTGTCACTGAAGCTTTCTTT. Translated, it gives CASSLQFVTEAFF.

V is TRBV5-1 and J is TRBJ2-2; maybe TRBD1 (5 bases). V was shortened by 0 bases and J by 4 bases, with 25 bases between the two germline ends. There are 20 residues in the CDR3. Germline lookup yields CDR1 SGHRS and CDR2 YFSETQ. CDR3 protein: CASSLGIVGSRALVTGELFF. DNA for the CDR3: TGCGCCAGCAGCTTGGGTATCGTTGGTAGCAGGGCTCTTGTCACCGGGGAGCTGTTTTTT. The complete variable domain, with remaining parts taken from reference TRBV5-1 and TRBJ2-2, reads KAGVTQTPRYLIKTRGQQVTLSCSPISGHRSVSWYQQTPGQGLQFLFEYFSETQRNKGNFPGRFSGRQFSNSRSEMNVSTLELGDSALYLCASSLGIVGSRALVTGELFFGEGSRLTVL.

This chain joins TRBV10-3 and TRBJ1-1, with D possibly being TRBD1 (6 bases). This CDR3 has 15 residues. Per germline, CDR1 ENHRY and CDR2 SYGVKD. V lost 6 bases and J lost 2, with 16 bases in between. The CDR3 coding sequence is TGTGCCATCAGGGGGGCTGGACAGACCAACACTGAAGCTTTCTTT. This encodes CAIRGAGQTNTEAFF.

The chain employs TRBV6-1 and TRBJ2-3; possibly TRBD2 for D (5 bases). In germline, CDR1 is MNHNS, CDR2 SASEGT. Trimming took off 6 bases at V and 4 bases at J, with 11 bases between the two ends. This CDR3 region has 13 residues. The CDR3 nucleotides are TGTGCCAGCAGACTACTAGTCGCAGATACGCAGTATTTT. Its translation is CASRLLVADTQYF.

The chain recombines TRBV4-1 with TRBJ1-2, with 7 bases lining up with TRBD1. Per the germline V gene, CDR1 is MGHRA and CDR2 is YSYEKL. V lost 8 bases and J lost 4; bases outside the gene matches: 16. The CDR3 is made up of 16 amino acids. CDR3 residues: CASLPDVGGQAYGYTF. CDR3 DNA: TGCGCCAGCCTCCCTGACGTAGGTGGACAGGCCTATGGCTACACCTTC.

This chain joins TRBV4-3 and TRBJ1-2; 12 bases are shared with TRBD1. Per germline, CDR1 LGHNA and CDR2 YSLEER. With V trimmed by 0 bases and J by 6 bases, 8 bases remained unmatched. The CDR3 has 17 residues. Here the CDR3 DNA reads TGCGCCAGCAGCCAAGATAAAGGGACAGGGGGCAAGGATGGCTACACCTTC. Its translation: CASSQDKGTGGKDGYTF.

DNA for the CDR3: TGTGCCAGCAGTTTAAGGTCCGGGGGTTCCTCCTACGAGCAGTACTTC. This gives the protein CASSLRSGGSSYEQYF. J is TRBJ2-7 and V is TRBV27, with D possibly matching TRBD2 (6 bases). This CDR3 has 16 residues. The germline gives CDR1 MNHEY, CDR2 SMNVEV (reference sequence). V was pared by 2 bases and J by 0 bases, with 14 bases between.